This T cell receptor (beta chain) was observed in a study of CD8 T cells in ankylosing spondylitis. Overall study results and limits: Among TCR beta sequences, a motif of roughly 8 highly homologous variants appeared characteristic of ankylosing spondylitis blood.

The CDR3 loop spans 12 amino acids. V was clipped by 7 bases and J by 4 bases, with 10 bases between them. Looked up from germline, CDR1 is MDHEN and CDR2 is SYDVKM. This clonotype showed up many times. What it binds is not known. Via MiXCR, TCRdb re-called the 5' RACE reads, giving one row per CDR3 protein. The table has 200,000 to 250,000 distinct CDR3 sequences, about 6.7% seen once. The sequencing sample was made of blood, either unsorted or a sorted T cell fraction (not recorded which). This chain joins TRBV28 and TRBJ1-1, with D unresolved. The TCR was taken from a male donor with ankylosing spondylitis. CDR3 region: CASIGGGTEAFF. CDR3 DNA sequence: TGTGCCAGCATCGGCGGAGGCACTGAAGCTTTCTTT.